The 16 T cell receptor beta chains below were found in one sample sequenced in a study of cytomegalovirus exposure and HLA in healthy donors. It was with 60 Vbeta and 13 Jbeta primers that the PCR ran. Measured with immunoSEQ multiplex PCR; TCRdb has only the in-frame clones, and not every one. The repertoire holds approximately 190,000 clones, about 77% seen once, with roughly 2.1% in the top ten. Sequencing used PBMCs. These receptors were taken from a woman in her thirties in good health and CMV-seropositive.

This chain connects TRBV7-2 to TRBJ1-5; D is perhaps TRBD1 (5 bases). V was trimmed by 3 bases and J by 2 bases, leaving 8 bases between them. Germline CDR1 reads SGHTA; CDR2 reads FQGNSA. The CDR3 consists of 14 residues. The CDR3 bases are TGTGCCAGCAGCTTCTCAGGGCGCAATCAGCCCCAGCATTTT. Amino acid sequence: CASSFSGRNQPQHF.

The chain links TRBV30 to TRBJ1-1; TRBD1 matches at 9 bases. Germline assignment: CDR1 GTSNPN and CDR2 SVGIG (reference sequence). The junction had 4 bases not matched to a gene; V was cut back by 5 bases and J by 6 bases. This CDR3 contains 12 residues. CDR3: CAWLQGAAEAFF. CDR3 in DNA: TGTGCCTGGCTACAGGGGGCGGCTGAAGCTTTCTTT.

The count of this clone is one. The chain recombines TRBV5-1 with TRBJ1-2; possible D gene TRBD1, 6 bases. This CDR3 spans 14 amino acids. Looked up from germline, CDR1 is SGHRS and CDR2 is YFSETQ. Trimming took 4 bases from V and 2 from J, leaving 12 bases between them. In DNA, the CDR3 is TGCGCCAGCAGCCCGTTACAGGGAAACTATGGCTACACCTTC. The encoded protein is CASSPLQGNYGYTF.

This clone turned up a few times. This chain uses TRBV18 with TRBJ1-1; D is uncertain. There are 12 residues in the CDR3. V lost 2 bases and J 5 bases, leaving 6 bases between the germline ends. Germline CDR1 is KGHSH and CDR2 is LQKENI. DNA of the CDR3: TGTGCCAGCTCACCAACCCAGACTGAAGCTTTCTTT. Translation: CASSPTQTEAFF.

V gene TRBV29-1 combines with J gene TRBJ2-7, with D tentatively TRBD2 (5 bases). Trimming removed 4 bases from V and 4 bases from J, with 17 bases in between. CDR1 is SQVTM and CDR2 is ANQGSEA in the germline V gene. The CDR3 runs to 14 residues. The CDR3 DNA reads as TGCAGCGTTGGGTCGGACTTCCTACTTTACGAGCAGTACTTC. The encoded protein is CSVGSDFLLYEQYF.

This clone occurred a few times. This chain links TRBV4-3 with TRBJ2-3; maybe TRBD2 (7 bases). CDR1 is LGHNA, CDR2 YSLEER, per germline. This CDR3 region has 15 residues. V lost 2 bases to trimming and J lost 4 bases, with 13 bases between them. The CDR3 region has the DNA TGCGCCAGCAGCCAACAAACGGGGGGCCCAGATACGCAGTATTTT. Its protein product is CASSQQTGGPDTQYF.

The rearrangement joins TRBV2 to TRBJ1-2; weak D call: TRBD1 (5 bases). This CDR3 spans 13 amino acids. Per germline, CDR1 SNHLY and CDR2 FYNNEI. Trimming pared 2 bases from V and 8 bases from J, leaving 12 bases between. The CDR3: CASSEQGISGYTF. CDR3 nucleotide sequence: TGTGCCAGCAGTGAACAGGGTATATCGGGCTACACCTTC.

The gene calls are TRBV29-1 and TRBJ2-1; TRBD2 aligns across 7 bases. The germline V gene encodes CDR1 SQVTM and CDR2 ANQGSEA. The CDR3 loop spans 17 amino acids. J was trimmed by 1 base and V by 6 bases; bases with no gene match: 15. The CDR3 region is CSVSPRWASGSYNEQFF. CDR3 DNA: TGCAGCGTGTCACCGCGTTGGGCTAGCGGTTCCTACAATGAGCAGTTCTTC.

The gene calls are TRBV18 and TRBJ1-2; the match to TRBD1 covers 10 bases. Germline values: CDR1 KGHSH, CDR2 LQKENI. V lost 3 bases and J lost 6; bases outside the gene matches: 1. The CDR3 length is 13 residues. The CDR3 nucleotides are TGTGCCAGCTCACCGGGACAGGGGAATGGCTACACCTTC. Translated, it gives CASSPGQGNGYTF. The full variable domain, completed using reference TRBV18 and TRBJ1-2, is NAGVMQNPRHLVRRRGQEARLRCSPMKGHSHVYWYRQLPEEGLKFMVYLQKENIIDESGMPKERFSAEFPKEGPSILRIQQVVRGDSAAYFCASSPGQGNGYTFGSGTRLTVV.

With regard to this clone: Other DNA sequences in the same sample also yield this CDR3. The chain links TRBV15 to TRBJ1-3, with 7 bases fitting TRBD1. The CDR3 totals 15 residues. The J segment lost 1 base and the V segment lost 0 bases, leaving 0 bases of the junction unmatched. From germline, CDR1 is LNHNV and CDR2 YYDKDF (reference sequence). The CDR3 DNA follows: TGTGCCACCAGCAGAGACAGGGGGTCTGGAAACACCATATATTTT. This codes for CATSRDRGSGNTIYF.

This chain joins TRBV7-2 and TRBJ2-5; maybe TRBD1 (7 bases). Germline V gene sequence: CDR1 SGHTA, CDR2 FQGNSA. CDR3 length: 16 amino acids. V was clipped by 1 base and J by 4 bases, with 16 bases between them. CDR3: CASSLGQRQGGETQYF. DNA of the CDR3: TGTGCCAGCAGCTTAGGACAGCGCCAGGGGGGAGAGACCCAGTACTTC.

Only a few counts were recorded for this clone. The chain has TRBV6-5 and TRBJ2-2; TRBD2 aligns across 8 bases. V lost 6 bases, J lost 9 bases, and 9 bases stayed unmatched. CDR1 and CDR2 from the germline V gene are MNHEY and SVGAGI. This CDR3 has 14 residues. CDR3 protein: CASSPGGAGRELFF. The CDR3 DNA is TGTGCCAGCAGCCCGGGGGGGGCCGGGCGGGAGCTGTTTTTT.

The chain carries TRBV7-2 and TRBJ2-5; 11 nucleotides match TRBD2. This CDR3 spans 16 amino acids. Germline loops: CDR1 SGHTA, CDR2 FQGNSA. Trimming at V came to 1 base and at J to 8 bases, leaving 9 bases not matched to a gene. CDR3 residues: CASSLGPSGGSDTQYF. In DNA form, the CDR3 reads TGTGCCAGCAGCTTAGGTCCTAGCGGGGGGTCTGATACCCAGTACTTC. Full variable domain (rest looked up from reference TRBV7-2 and TRBJ2-5): GAGVSQSPSNKVTEKGKDVELRCDPISGHTALYWYRQSLGQGLEFLIYFQGNSAPDKSGLPSDRFSAERTGGSVSTLTIQRTQQEDSAVYLCASSLGPSGGSDTQYFGPGTRLLVL.

The chain uses TRBV30 and TRBJ2-5; D might be TRBD2 (7 bases). The CDR3 contains 12 residues. Looked up from germline, CDR1 is GTSNPN and CDR2 is SVGIG (reference sequence). Trimming took off 0 bases at V and 6 bases at J, with 8 bases between the two ends. The CDR3 DNA sequence: TGTGCCTGGAGTGTGGGGGGGCAGACCCAGTACTTC. This translates into CAWSVGGQTQYF.

The chain combines TRBV7-9 with TRBJ2-6, with D tentatively TRBD1 (6 bases). Germline loops: CDR1 SEHNR, CDR2 FQNEAQ (reference sequence). The CDR3 contains 18 residues. V lost 5 bases to trimming and J lost 0 bases, with 17 bases between them. CDR3 sequence (DNA): TGTGCCAGCAGCGCGACCCGACAGGCCCGCTCTGGGGCCAACGTCCTGACTTTC. It translates to CASSATRQARSGANVLTF. Filled out from reference TRBV7-9 and TRBJ2-6, the complete variable domain reads DTGVSQNPRHKITKRGQNVTFRCDPISEHNRLYWYRQTLGQGPEFLTYFQNEAQLEKSRLLSDRFSAERPKGSFSTLEIQRTEQGDSAMYLCASSATRQARSGANVLTFGAGSRLTVL.

This chain connects TRBV6-5 to TRBJ2-2; 7 nucleotides align to TRBD1. The CDR3 contains 15 residues. J was trimmed by 6 bases and V by 5 bases; bases with no gene match: 9. Germline V CDR1 and CDR2: MNHEY, SVGAGI. CDR3 protein: CASSPRQGAPGELFF. CDR3 DNA: TGTGCCAGCAGTCCCCGACAGGGTGCCCCCGGGGAGCTGTTTTTT.